This T cell receptor (beta chain) was recorded in a study of beta chain features in type 1 diabetes. Of the isolated RNA, all was reverse transcribed, and so the sequenced material was expressed TCRB transcripts. Sequencing was performed with immunoSEQ multiplex PCR; in TCRdb, only in-frame clones are kept and a portion is missing. The sample lists 150,000 to 200,000 clones; approximately 8.8% were seen once. V was shortened by 1 base and J by 4 bases, with 8 bases between the two germline ends. Per the germline V gene, CDR1 is SGHNT and CDR2 is YENEEA. The CDR3 length is 14 residues. Study conclusions and caveats: In the patient group, naive, central memory and Treg TCRB repertoires seemed more alike than in the healthy donor group. Researchers report that Type 1 diabetes patients had moderately but significantly shorter TCRB CDR3s across all four CD4+ subsets.

This clone showed up just a few times. Its target is unknown. By way of CD45RO/CCR7/CD25/CD127/CD95/CD27, the CD4+ regulatory, stem cell-like memory, central memory and naive cells were sorted. Without exception, sorted populations had purity beyond 95%. The sample taken for sequencing was central memory CD4+ T cells from blood. The rearrangement links TRBV11-3 to TRBJ2-1; no definite D call. This clonotype originated in a woman aged 25-40 years with type 1 diabetes. CDR3 nucleotides: TGTGCCAGCAGCTTAGTGTCGGGTTACAATGAGCAGTTCTTC. Translation gives CASSLVSGYNEQFF.